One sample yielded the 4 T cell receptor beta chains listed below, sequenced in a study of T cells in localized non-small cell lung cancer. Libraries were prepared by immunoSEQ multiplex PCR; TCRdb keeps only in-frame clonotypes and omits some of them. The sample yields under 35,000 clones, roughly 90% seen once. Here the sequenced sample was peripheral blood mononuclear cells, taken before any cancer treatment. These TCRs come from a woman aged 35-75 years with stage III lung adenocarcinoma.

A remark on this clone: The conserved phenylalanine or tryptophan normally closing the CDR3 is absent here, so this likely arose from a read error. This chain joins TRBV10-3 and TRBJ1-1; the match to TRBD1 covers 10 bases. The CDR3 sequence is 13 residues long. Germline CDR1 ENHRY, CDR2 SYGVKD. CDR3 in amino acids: CTIQGDRGSEAFS. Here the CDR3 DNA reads TGTACCATCCAGGGGGACAGGGGATCTGAAGCTTTCTCT.

CDR3 sequence (DNA): TGTGCCAGCAGCCGGGCTTCAACCTCAACTAATGAAAAACTGTTTTTT. Its protein product is CASSRASTSTNEKLFF. This chain connects TRBV5-8 to TRBJ1-4; D gene ambiguous. The V gene's germline CDR1 is SGHTS and CDR2 YDEGEE. The CDR3 spans 16 residues. Trimming removed 4 bases from V and 0 bases from J, with 13 bases in between.

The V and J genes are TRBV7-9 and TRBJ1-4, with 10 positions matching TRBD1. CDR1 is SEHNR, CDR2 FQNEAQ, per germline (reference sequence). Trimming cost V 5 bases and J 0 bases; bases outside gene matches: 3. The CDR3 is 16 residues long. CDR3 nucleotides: TGTGCCAGCAGCCCCGGGACAGGGGCAACTAATGAAAAACTGTTTTTT. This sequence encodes CASSPGTGATNEKLFF.

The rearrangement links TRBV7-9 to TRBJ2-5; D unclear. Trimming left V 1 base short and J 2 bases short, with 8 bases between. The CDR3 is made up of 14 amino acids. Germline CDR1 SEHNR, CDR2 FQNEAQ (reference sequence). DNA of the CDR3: TGTGCCAGCAGCTTAGTGAGTCAGCAAGAGACCCAGTACTTC. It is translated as CASSLVSQQETQYF.